The clone carrying this TCR beta chain was seen just once. Its specificity is not known. In germline, CDR1 is MNHEY, CDR2 SVGAGI. The CDR3 covers 15 residues. V was clipped by 6 bases and J by 3 bases, with 18 bases between them. This entry is derived from a study of shared clonotypes between healthy human individuals. About the study: Three plates were used per donor for CD4 naive, three for CD4 memory, two for CD8 naive and one for CD8 memory.

For each subset, genomic DNA was distributed in equal portions over several immunoSEQ plates. Assay: immunoSEQ multiplex PCR; the TCRdb copy retains only in-frame clones and omits some. The table has a few million clones, more than 80% seen once. Memory CD4+ cells were the fraction left after CD45RA+ naive selection. Study conclusions and caveats: Rarefaction demonstrated incomplete sorted-subset sequencing despite large depth.

Sequenced material: naive CD4+ T cells from PBMCs. Subset here: CD45RA+ positively selected. The TCR comes from a man aged 18 to 29 in good health. Some clones in this sample may be carry-over from other donors' samples. V and J are TRBV6-5 and TRBJ2-7; a weak D match, TRBD1 (6 bases). CDR3 region: CASRLHRDPHYEQYF. The CDR3 nucleotides read TGTGCCAGCAGATTACACAGGGACCCTCACTACGAGCAGTACTTC.